This record covers a single T cell receptor (beta chain). The antigen is not known. V lost 5 bases and J lost 3, with 7 bases in between. CDR3 length: 12 amino acids. CDR1 MNHNS and CDR2 SASEGT come from the germline V gene. The source of the sample is a study of cytotoxic CD8 clonotypes in ibrutinib-treated CLL. The repertoire was sequenced with immunoSEQ multiplex PCR; TCRdb's copy has only in-frame clones and lacks some. The profile shows approximately 70,000 clones, around 81% of them singletons. Study observations and caveats: Sustained-remission and progressing patients' sampling times differed.

Sequenced material: PBMCs, taken at disease progression, from a patient treated with ibrutinib. The rearrangement uses TRBV6-1 and TRBJ1-1; D remains ambiguous. The receptor's source is a human donor with chronic lymphocytic leukemia. In nucleotides, the CDR3 is TGTGCCAGCAGTTCGGGGTACACTGAAGCTTTCTTT. Translated, it gives CASSSGYTEAFF.